This TCR beta chain was sequenced in a study of T cells in localized non-small cell lung cancer. Points from the study as a whole: Among the top 100 tumor clones, a median about 57 appeared in adjacent lung.

Measured with immunoSEQ multiplex PCR; TCRdb has only the in-frame clones, and not every one. The sample shows fewer than 25,000 clones, approximately 86% of them seen only once. Points on this clone: Antigen specificity is unknown.

The sequence came from a male donor aged 60 or over with stage II squamous cell lung carcinoma. This sample comprised peripheral blood, obtained before any cancer treatment.

The CDR3 DNA sequence: TGCAGCGTTGCAGGGGGGCGCAATCAGCCCCAGCATTTT. Protein sequence: CSVAGGRNQPQHF. The J gene is TRBJ1-5, the V gene TRBV29-1; TRBD1 aligns across 7 bases. The trim removed 4 bases at V and 2 bases at J, leaving 2 bases unmatched. Germline CDR1 is SQVTM and CDR2 is ANQGSEA. The CDR3 has 13 residues. The variable domain in full, with the rest retrieved from reference TRBV29-1 and TRBJ1-5, is SAVISQKPSRDICQRGTSLTIQCQVDSQVTMMFWYRQQPGQSLTLIATANQGSEATYESGFVIDKFPISRPNLTFSTLTVSNMSPEDSSIYLCSVAGGRNQPQHFGDGTRLSIL.